These 29 T cell receptor beta chains share one sample of origin, sequenced in a study of cytomegalovirus exposure and HLA in healthy donors. The PCR was carried out with 60 Vbeta primers and 13 Jbeta primers. Only in-frame clones appear in the TCRdb table, and some are missing; sequencing was by immunoSEQ multiplex PCR. Counted here are 150,000 to 200,000 clones, roughly four fifths occurring once; the ten biggest clones make up about 2%. The sequencing sample was made of PBMCs. These receptors all stem from a woman under 40 in good health and CMV-seronegative.

The chain recombines TRBV5-8 with TRBJ2-1, with 7 positions matching TRBD1. The CDR3 has 13 amino acids. The J segment lost 6 bases and the V segment lost 3 bases, leaving 3 bases of the junction unmatched. Germline CDR1 and CDR2: SGHTS and YDEGEE. The CDR3 DNA reads as TGTGCCAGCAGCTACAGGGGTGGCAATGAGCAGTTCTTC. It yields the protein CASSYRGGNEQFF.

This clone was counted a single time. The chain employs TRBV9 and TRBJ2-6; possibly TRBD2 for D (6 bases). V shed 0 bases and J shed 0 bases, with 13 bases lying between them. The CDR3 length is 18 residues. Germline-derived CDR1 and CDR2 are SGDLS and YYNGEE. CDR3 region: CASSVAKRVGSGANVLTF. The CDR3, as DNA: TGTGCCAGCAGCGTAGCGAAGCGGGTGGGCTCTGGGGCCAACGTCCTGACTTTC.

This chain connects TRBV5-1 to TRBJ2-1; 10 nucleotides agree with TRBD1. The V segment lost 4 bases and the J segment 9 bases; nucleotides outside the gene matches: 7. The CDR3 spans 14 residues. Germline V gene sequence: CDR1 SGHRS, CDR2 YFSETQ. The chain's CDR3 is CASSKGQGNGEQFF. As DNA, the CDR3 is TGCGCCAGCAGCAAGGGACAGGGGAACGGTGAGCAGTTCTTC.

In this sample, this clone turned up once. CDR3 sequence reads: CTTTALRQGSKPQHF. The CDR3 region has the DNA TGTACAACCACCGCGCTACGGCAGGGATCCAAGCCCCAGCATTTT. This sequence joins TRBV7-9 and TRBJ1-5; weak D call: TRBD1 (5 bases). Germline CDR1 reads SEHNR; CDR2 reads FQNEAQ (reference sequence). This CDR3 is built from 15 residues.

The V call is TRBV7-8, the J call TRBJ2-7; 11 bases fit TRBD1. Germline V lookup: CDR1 SGHVS, CDR2 FQNEAQ. This CDR3 contains 15 residues. J gave up 5 bases and V 5 bases, and 8 bases lay outside the gene matches. The CDR3 here is CASSLRGTGGHEQYF. The CDR3 DNA reads as TGTGCCAGCAGCCTCCGGGGGACAGGGGGACACGAGCAGTACTTC.

V and J are TRBV7-9 and TRBJ1-2; maybe TRBD1 (6 bases). Germline V gene data show CDR1 as SEHNR and CDR2 as FQNEAQ (reference sequence). The CDR3 spans 13 residues. V shed 5 bases and J shed 4 bases, with 11 bases lying between them. DNA for the CDR3: TGTGCCAGCAGCCTCCGGGACACCTATGGCTACACCTTC. This gives the protein CASSLRDTYGYTF.

The chain is built from TRBV7-2 and TRBJ2-5; 9 bases agree with TRBD1. The CDR3 covers 17 residues. V shed 1 base, J shed 7 bases, and the junction held 13 bases outside the gene matches. Germline loops: CDR1 SGHTA, CDR2 FQGNSA. CDR3 in amino acids: CASSLDGTGPYRGTQYF. The CDR3 DNA reads TGTGCCAGCAGCTTAGACGGGACAGGGCCCTACCGGGGGACCCAGTACTTC.

The chain is built from TRBV4-3 and TRBJ2-5; 8 bases map to TRBD2. CDR1 LGHNA and CDR2 YSLEER come from the germline V gene. J lost 2 bases, V lost 3 bases, and 8 bases had no gene match. The CDR3 length is 16 residues. CDR3 sequence (DNA): TGCGCCAGCAGCCAGGGGCGAGGCGGGGGGCAAGAGACCCAGTACTTC. The encoded protein is CASSQGRGGGQETQYF.

The chain has TRBV5-1 and TRBJ2-5; 12 bases match TRBD1. Looked up from germline, CDR1 is SGHRS and CDR2 is YFSETQ. Unmatched junction bases numbered 8, after V lost 3 bases and J lost 5 bases. The CDR3 is 16 amino acids. The DNA of the CDR3 is TGCGCCAGCAGCTCGTGGGACAGGGGGCGCAGGGAGACCCAGTACTTC. Its protein product is CASSSWDRGRRETQYF.

V usage is TRBV4-3 and J usage is TRBJ1-2, with a possible D match to TRBD1 (6 bases). This CDR3 region has 13 residues. Germline V gene data show CDR1 as LGHNA and CDR2 as YSLEER. V lost 4 bases to trimming and J lost 2 bases, with 8 bases between them. In DNA, the CDR3 is TGCGCCAGCAGCCTTCAGGGGAACTATGGCTACACCTTC. This codes for CASSLQGNYGYTF.

The chain uses TRBV28 and TRBJ2-3, with 8 bases that match TRBD2. The CDR3 spans 16 residues. Germline lookup yields CDR1 MDHEN and CDR2 SYDVKM. V was clipped by 8 bases and J by 4 bases; unmatched bases: 14. As DNA, the CDR3 is TGTGCCAGCCGAAGAGGCCCGGGACTAGACGCAGATACGCAGTATTTT. Protein: CASRRGPGLDADTQYF.

This chain links TRBV7-3 with TRBJ1-3, with 7 bases that match TRBD1. The germline CDR1 and CDR2 sequences are SGHTA and FQGTGA. V was pared by 5 bases and J by 3 bases, with 4 bases of the junction left unmatched. The CDR3 contains 14 residues. DNA of the CDR3: TGTGCCAGCAGCCCAGGGGGTAATGGAAACACCATATATTTT. Amino acids: CASSPGGNGNTIYF.

The V gene is TRBV4-3, the J gene TRBJ1-1; D not certain. CDR1 and CDR2 from the germline V gene are LGHNA and YSLEER. The V gene lost 1 base and the J gene lost 4 bases, with 13 bases spanning the gap. This CDR3 is 15 amino acids long. The CDR3 DNA sequence: TGCGCCAGCAGCCAAGGCGGGGAAGGGAGCACTGAAGCTTTCTTT. Translated: CASSQGGEGSTEAFF.

The genes are TRBV25-1 and TRBJ1-1, with D possibly matching TRBD1 (6 bases). The length of the CDR3 is 15 residues. Trimming shortened V by 2 bases and J by 4 bases, and 14 bases separated the two germline ends. Germline V CDR1 and CDR2: MGHDK, SYGVNS. The CDR3 loop reads CASSEVRGARTEAFF. In DNA form, the CDR3 reads TGTGCCAGCAGTGAAGTTCGGGGGGCGCGCACTGAAGCTTTCTTT.

The chain uses TRBV6-5 and TRBJ2-7, with 11 bases matching TRBD1. The V gene's germline CDR1 is MNHEY and CDR2 SVGAGI. The J segment lost 6 bases and the V segment lost 9 bases, leaving 4 bases of the junction unmatched. CDR3 length: 12 residues. The CDR3, as DNA: TGTGCCAGTGGACAGGGGGCCGGCGAGCAGTACTTC. It is translated as CASGQGAGEQYF.

This clone was found once. This chain uses TRBV7-2 with TRBJ1-1; D not resolved. The CDR3 is made up of 14 amino acids. Trimming shortened V by 1 base and J by 0 bases, and 6 bases separated the two germline ends. Germline-derived CDR1 and CDR2 are SGHTA and FQGNSA. Here the CDR3 DNA reads TGTGCCAGCAGCTTAGGGCACGTGAACACTGAAGCTTTCTTT. As protein: CASSLGHVNTEAFF.

V gene TRBV28 combines with J gene TRBJ1-2, with D perhaps TRBD1 (6 bases). The ends were cut back, 7 bases at V and 5 bases at J, with 14 bases in the middle. The germline gives CDR1 MDHEN, CDR2 SYDVKM. The length of the CDR3 is 13 residues. This CDR3 reads CASTKNTGYGYTF. DNA for the CDR3: TGTGCCAGCACCAAAAACACAGGGTATGGCTACACCTTC.

The gene calls are TRBV19 and TRBJ2-7, with TRBD1 matching 12 bases. Trimming cost V 3 bases and J 5 bases; bases outside gene matches: 8. This CDR3 is built from 16 residues. Per the germline V gene, CDR1 is LNHDA and CDR2 is SQIVND (reference sequence). The CDR3 coding sequence is TGTGCCAGTAGTATTGGCCGGGACAGGGGGCGAGACGAGCAGTACTTC. Its translation: CASSIGRDRGRDEQYF.

The chain has TRBV4-2 and TRBJ1-2, with D maybe TRBD1 (6 bases). V lost 1 base and J 7 bases, leaving 10 bases between the germline ends. The CDR3 totals 13 residues. The V gene's germline CDR1 is LGHNA and CDR2 YNFKEQ. CDR3: CASSQVQGSGYTF. The CDR3, as DNA: TGTGCCAGCAGCCAAGTTCAGGGGTCTGGCTACACCTTC.

On this clone: Distinct nucleotide sequences in the sample also encode this CDR3. The chain uses TRBV28 and TRBJ2-1; TRBD2 agrees at 10 bases. V lost 6 bases and J lost 4; bases outside the gene matches: 6. Germline-derived CDR1 and CDR2 are MDHEN and SYDVKM. CDR3 length equals 15 residues. The CDR3 sequence is CASRLAGGSYNEQFF. Here the CDR3 DNA reads TGTGCCAGCAGATTAGCGGGGGGATCATACAATGAGCAGTTCTTC.

J is TRBJ1-2 and V is TRBV28, with a weak D call TRBD1 (5 bases). Germline V gene sequence: CDR1 MDHEN, CDR2 SYDVKM. V shed 5 bases and J shed 6 bases, with 16 bases lying between them. The CDR3 consists of 14 residues. CDR3 sequence: CASSQGRAKNGYTF. DNA for the CDR3: TGTGCCAGCAGTCAGGGAAGAGCTAAGAATGGCTACACCTTC.

V gene TRBV6-5 combines with J gene TRBJ1-2, with a weak D call TRBD1 (6 bases). Germline lookup yields CDR1 MNHEY and CDR2 SVGAGI. The CDR3 length is 12 residues. V gave up 6 bases and J gave up 6 bases, with 11 bases separating them. In DNA, the CDR3 is TGTGCCAGCAGGTCTACAGGGAATGGCTACACCTTC. Protein: CASRSTGNGYTF.

The chain has TRBV7-2 and TRBJ1-5; D remains ambiguous. V was clipped by 4 bases and J by 0 bases, with 4 bases between them. From germline, CDR1 is SGHTA and CDR2 FQGNSA. CDR3 size: 13 residues. CDR3 sequence reads: CASSSYSNQPQHF. The DNA for the CDR3 is TGTGCCAGCAGCTCGTATAGCAATCAGCCCCAGCATTTT. Combining the CDR3 with reference TRBV7-2 and TRBJ1-5 gives the whole variable domain GAGVSQSPSNKVTEKGKDVELRCDPISGHTALYWYRQSLGQGLEFLIYFQGNSAPDKSGLPSDRFSAERTGGSVSTLTIQRTQQEDSAVYLCASSSYSNQPQHFGDGTRLSIL.

The J gene is TRBJ2-2, the V gene TRBV2; tentatively, D is TRBD1 (7 bases). Germline V CDR1 and CDR2: SNHLY, FYNNEI. With 4 bases removed from V and 7 bases from J, the gap between germline ends came to 13 bases. This CDR3 region has 14 residues. Here the CDR3 reads CASSGQGGIGELFF. The CDR3 DNA is TGTGCCAGCAGTGGACAGGGAGGTATCGGGGAGCTGTTTTTT.

This chain links TRBV19 with TRBJ2-3; D is perhaps TRBD2 (5 bases). Trimming took 6 bases from V and 2 from J, leaving 9 bases between them. CDR3 length equals 13 residues. Germline V gives CDR1 LNHDA, CDR2 SQIVND (reference sequence). The CDR3 spells CASSPGNTDTQYF. Written as DNA, the CDR3 is TGTGCCAGTAGCCCCGGGAACACAGATACGCAGTATTTT.

This chain links TRBV19 with TRBJ2-7, with 8 bases that match TRBD1. CDR3 length: 14 residues. CDR1 and CDR2 (germline): LNHDA, SQIVND (reference sequence). Unmatched junction bases numbered 7, after V lost 5 bases and J lost 4 bases. As DNA, the CDR3 is TGTGCCAGTAGTGGCGGACAGGGTCCGTACGAGCAGTACTTC. Its protein product is CASSGGQGPYEQYF.

This chain joins TRBV18 and TRBJ2-2, with a possible D match to TRBD1 (5 bases). CDR1 and CDR2 from the germline V gene are KGHSH and LQKENI. CDR3 size: 16 residues. V lost 1 base to trimming and J lost 0 bases, with 9 bases between them. The CDR3, as DNA: TGTGCCAGCTCACCACTGAAGGGGCCGAACACCGGGGAGCTGTTTTTT. Translating gives CASSPLKGPNTGELFF.

The chain combines TRBV28 with TRBJ2-7; 11 bases agree with TRBD1. Per germline, CDR1 MDHEN and CDR2 SYDVKM. This CDR3 contains 15 residues. The V and J ends lost 6 bases and 2 bases, in that order; junction bases with no gene match: 6. The CDR3 DNA reads as TGTGCCAGCAGCCCGGGGACAGGGGGACCCTACGAGCAGTACTTC. The encoded protein is CASSPGTGGPYEQYF.

This sequence joins TRBV7-9 and TRBJ2-7; TRBD2 matches at 9 bases. The CDR3 sequence is 14 residues long. V trimming: 2 bases; J trimming: 1 base; junction bases outside the gene matches: 0. From germline, CDR1 is SEHNR and CDR2 FQNEAQ (reference sequence). The CDR3 nucleotides read TGTGCCAGCAGCTTAACTAGCGGGTCCTACGAGCAGTACTTC. The encoded protein is CASSLTSGSYEQYF.